A selection of T cell receptor beta chains follows, all from one sample in a study of blood T cells in healthy people across ages. Each CDR3 protein is one row after TCRdb ran MiXCR on the 5' RACE reads. The sample consists of approximately 1.5 million distinct CDR3 sequences, around 35% of them appearing once. The sequenced sample consisted of blood. Source of these receptors: a woman aged 25 to 45 in good health. CDR3s include the opening cysteine and the closing phenylalanine or tryptophan. A D gene is named only where the DNA matches it firmly. The size field is filled for only some rows; it gives once, few, many or a size class.

J,length,size,V,D,DNA,CDR3
TRBJ1-1,15,once,TRBV11-2,.,TGTGCCAGCAGCTTAGATTGGACAGAGAACACTGAAGCTTTCTTT,CASSLDWTENTEAFF
TRBJ2-3,16,few,TRBV3-1,TRBD2,TGTGCCAGCAGCCAAGGAGCGGGGGGGGGGACAGATACGCAGTATTTT,CASSQGAGGGTDTQYF
TRBJ2-7,14,many,TRBV29-1,TRBD1,TGCAGCGTTGGGGTGGACAGGGGGACCTACGAGCAGTACTTC,CSVGVDRGTYEQYF
TRBJ2-7,17,few,TRBV5-1,TRBD2,TGCGCCAGCAGCGAATCAATCCAGCGGGGCTACTCCTACGAGCAGTACTTC,CASSESIQRGYSYEQYF
TRBJ1-1,13,.,TRBV7-9,.,TGTGCCAGCAGCTTAGCCGGGTTCCTTGAAGCTTTCTTT,CASSLAGFLEAFF
TRBJ2-7,13,few,TRBV10-1,.,TGCGCCAGCAGTGACCATCGACGAGGCGAGCAGTACTTC,CASSDHRRGEQYF
TRBJ2-1,15,few,TRBV4-1,.,TGCGCCAGCAGCCAAGGTCTACTAGGATCAAATGAGCAGTTCTTC,CASSQGLLGSNEQFF
TRBJ2-5,15,once,TRBV20-1,.,TGCAGTGCTACGGGTTGGTGGGGGTATTCGGAGACCCAGTACTTC,CSATGWWGYSETQYF
TRBJ2-7,15,few,TRBV10-2,.,TGCGCCAGCAGTGATCTCCTTTATAACAGACACGAGCAGTACTTC,CASSDLLYNRHEQYF
TRBJ2-5,16,.,TRBV7-9,.,TGTGCCAGCAGCTTGGCCTGGGTGCGGGAAGGGGAGACCCAGTACTTC,CASSLAWVREGETQYF
TRBJ2-5,16,.,TRBV4-2,.,TGTGCCAGCAGCCAGCTAACCGGGACGGAAAGAGAGACCCAGTACTTC,CASSQLTGTERETQYF
TRBJ2-2,15,few,TRBV5-1,.,TGCGCCAGCAGCTTGGACGTGCCGGGGGACCGGGAGCTGTTTTTT,CASSLDVPGDRELFF
TRBJ2-3,13,.,TRBV15,.,TGTGCCACCAGCAGGACACGGAGGGATACGCAGTATTTT,CATSRTRRDTQYF
TRBJ2-7,15,.,TRBV18,.,TGTGCCAGCTCCCGCGGGCTAGATTCTTCCTACGAGCAGTACTTC,CASSRGLDSSYEQYF
TRBJ2-7,15,few,TRBV20-1,.,TGCAGTGCTAGAGATCTCCATGGAAAACCCTACGAGCAGTACTTC,CSARDLHGKPYEQYF
TRBJ1-2,16,few,TRBV4-1,TRBD1,TGCGCCAGCAGCCAAGGGGGACAGGGTTTAAACTATGGCTACACCTTC,CASSQGGQGLNYGYTF
TRBJ2-7,13,few,TRBV20-1,.,TGCAGTGCTAGAGTAGTCAGCTCCTACGAGCAGTACTTC,CSARVVSSYEQYF
TRBJ2-3,15,.,TRBV2,.,TGTGCCAGCAGTGAAGAAATAGCTGGAGGGAATACGCAGTATTTT,CASSEEIAGGNTQYF
TRBJ2-6,14,.,TRBV20-1,.,.,CSARWGSGANVRTF
TRBJ2-1,16,.,TRBV21-1,.,TGTGCCAGCAGCAAGGAGCTAGCGGGGGGGAACAATGAGCAGTTCTTC,CASSKELAGGNNEQFF
TRBJ2-5,12,.,TRBV6-1,.,TGTGCCAGCAGTGAAGTAGTTGGTGAGCAGTACTTC,CASSEVVGEQYF
TRBJ2-1,13,.,TRBV7-9,.,TGTGCCGGCAGCCACCAGGGGTGGAATGAGCAGTTCTTC,CAGSHQGWNEQFF
TRBJ2-5,15,.,TRBV12-3/TRBV12-4,TRBD1,TGTGCCAGCAGCCCGGGACAGGGCGGGTACGAGACCCAGTACTTC,CASSPGQGGYETQYF
TRBJ2-7,12,many,TRBV5-1,.,TGCGCCAGCAGCAAACGGGACTACGAGCAGTACTTC,CASSKRDYEQYF
TRBJ2-2,12,.,TRBV24-1,.,TGTGCCACCAGTGGGGAAACCGGGGAGCTGTTTTTT,CATSGETGELFF
TRBJ2-5,13,.,TRBV5-1,.,TGCGCCAGCAGTTTTCAGGGGCCAGAGACCCAGTACTTC,CASSFQGPETQYF
TRBJ2-1,15,few,TRBV20-1,.,TGCAGTGCTAGAGAGGGGCAGCTACGAGACAATGAGCAGTTCTTC,CSAREGQLRDNEQFF
TRBJ2-1,16,few,TRBV6-5,TRBD2,TGTGCCAGCGGAATAATAGCGGGAGGGCCCTACAATGAGCAGTTCTTC,CASGIIAGGPYNEQFF
TRBJ1-2,17,.,TRBV27,TRBD1,TGTGCCAGCAGTTTCAACCCCGGGACAGGGGTGACGGGGGGCTACACCTTC,CASSFNPGTGVTGGYTF
TRBJ1-1,16,.,TRBV27,.,TGTGCCAGCAGTACCGGGGGTGACTATTTGAACACTGAAGCTTTCTTT,CASSTGGDYLNTEAFF
TRBJ1-2,12,once,TRBV20-1,.,TGCAGTGCTGAGTCCGCCGTGGTTGGCTACACCTTC,CSAESAVVGYTF
TRBJ2-3,16,few,TRBV20-1,TRBD1,TGCAGTGCTAGAGATCTGACAGGGACGTACACAGATACGCAGTATTTT,CSARDLTGTYTDTQYF